The 23 T cell receptor beta chains presented below share a single source sample, sequenced in a study of early T cells in non-severe SARS-CoV-2 infection. TCRdb passed the 5' RACE reads through MiXCR, listing each CDR3 protein once. The data show some 87,000 distinct CDR3 sequences, roughly 13% seen once. Specimen: whole blood. These TCRs come from an adult who was a healthcare worker with PCR-confirmed SARS-CoV-2 infection or an uninfected control (not recorded which).

This clonotype was counted at least ten times. This chain joins TRBV6-5 and TRBJ1-2, with a possible D match to TRBD1 (5 bases). The length of the CDR3 is 14 residues. V lost 6 bases and J 4 bases, leaving 15 bases between the germline ends. Germline CDR1 MNHEY, CDR2 SVGAGI. CDR3 coding DNA: TGTGCCAGCAGAGCGCCGGGGGAGGGCTATGGCTACACCTTC. Translated: CASRAPGEGYGYTF.

This clonotype has only a few counts. J is TRBJ2-7 and V is TRBV7-8; 9 bases line up with TRBD1. The germline CDR1 and CDR2 sequences are SGHVS and FQNEAQ. Germline trimming cut 5 bases from V and 5 bases from J; bases unmatched to any gene: 13. The CDR3 is made up of 16 amino acids. CDR3 in amino acids: CASSPPGTGRFNEQYF. In nucleotides, the CDR3 is TGTGCCAGCAGCCCACCCGGGACAGGGAGATTTAACGAGCAGTACTTC.

This sequence joins TRBV2 and TRBJ1-2; D remains unclear. V was pared by 4 bases and J by 4 bases, with 7 bases between. The CDR3 totals 12 residues. The germline CDR1 and CDR2 sequences are SNHLY and FYNNEI. The CDR3 is CASSGQFYGYTF. CDR3 nucleotides: TGTGCCAGCAGTGGGCAGTTCTATGGCTACACCTTC.

This clonotype has ten or more counts. The gene calls are TRBV12-3 or TRBV12-4 and TRBJ1-5; TRBD1 agrees at 7 bases. V was pared by 7 bases and J by 4 bases, with 10 bases of the junction left unmatched. The CDR3 is 15 amino acids. CDR3 nucleotides: TGTGCCAGCACCCAGGGGGGGGCCGGGAATCAGCCCCAGCATTTT. Translation: CASTQGGAGNQPQHF.

On this clonotype: A much more abundant neighbour one base away suggests this may be a read error. The V gene is TRBV11-2, the J gene TRBJ2-1, with D perhaps TRBD2 (5 bases). The V end was cut by 2 bases, the J end by 5 bases, with 13 bases between. The CDR3 contains 15 residues. Germline V CDR1 and CDR2: SGHAT, FQNNGV. The CDR3: CASSLLRGSNNEQFF. Written as DNA, the CDR3 is TGTGCCAGCAGCTTACTCCGGGGTTCCAACAATGAGCAGTTCTTC.

This clonotype has only a few counts. The V and J genes are TRBV20-1 and TRBJ1-2, with D uncertain. V lost 2 bases to trimming and J lost 5 bases, with 6 bases between them. The CDR3 runs to 11 residues. Per the germline V gene, CDR1 is DFQATT and CDR2 is SNEGSKA (reference sequence). The CDR3 protein is CSARTTYGYTF. The CDR3 bases are TGCAGTGCTAGAACGACTTATGGCTACACCTTC.

V gene TRBV20-1 combines with J gene TRBJ1-1; D remains unclear. The CDR3 is made up of 14 amino acids. Germline CDR1 DFQATT, CDR2 SNEGSKA (reference sequence). V lost 5 bases to trimming and J lost 1 base, with 14 bases between them. The CDR3 spells CSALALHGNTEAFF. In DNA, the CDR3 is TGCAGTGCTCTAGCCCTACACGGGAACACTGAAGCTTTCTTT.

V and J are TRBV7-8 and TRBJ1-1; no reliable D call. CDR3 length: 15 residues. Germline V gives CDR1 SGHVS, CDR2 FQNEAQ. With 1 base removed from V and 0 bases from J, the gap between germline ends came to 9 bases. The CDR3 nucleotides are TGTGCCAGCAGCTTAGTCAGTCTCGTGAACACTGAAGCTTTCTTT. It is translated as CASSLVSLVNTEAFF. The whole variable domain, remainder taken from reference TRBV7-8 and TRBJ1-1, is GAGVSQSPRYKVAKRGQDVALRCDPISGHVSLFWYQQALGQGPEFLTYFQNEAQLDKSGLPSDRFFAERPEGSVSTLKIQRTQQEDSAVYLCASSLVSLVNTEAFFGQGTRLTVV.

This clonotype has a count of ten or more. The chain uses TRBV4-3 and TRBJ1-2; no firm D call. The CDR3 has 14 amino acids. V was shortened by 0 bases and J by 4 bases, with 9 bases between the two germline ends. Per the germline V gene, CDR1 is LGHNA and CDR2 is YSLEER. In DNA, the CDR3 is TGCGCCAGCAGCCAAGATCAAACCCTCTATGGCTACACCTTC. Translating it yields CASSQDQTLYGYTF.

This clonotype showed up just a few times. The chain recombines TRBV6-5 with TRBJ2-1; D is uncertain. The CDR3 sequence is 15 residues long. The V gene's germline CDR1 is MNHEY and CDR2 SVGAGI. Trimming removed 0 bases at V and 1 base at J, with 7 bases between. CDR3 sequence: CASSYSSESYNEQFF. As DNA, the CDR3 is TGTGCCAGCAGTTACTCGTCAGAGTCCTACAATGAGCAGTTCTTC.

Ten or more counts support this clonotype. This sequence joins TRBV11-2 and TRBJ1-2, with 8 bases that match TRBD1. Germline-derived CDR1 and CDR2 are SGHAT and FQNNGV. With 4 bases clipped from V and 6 bases from J, the junction kept 10 bases outside the gene matches. The CDR3 consists of 15 residues. CDR3 residues: CASSSVQGARNGYTF. The CDR3 DNA reads as TGTGCCAGCAGCTCGGTCCAGGGGGCGCGGAATGGCTACACCTTC.

Many counts were recorded for this clonotype. This chain links TRBV18 with TRBJ1-1; D uncertain. With 4 bases removed from V and 3 bases from J, the gap between germline ends came to 12 bases. The CDR3 runs 14 residues. Germline lookup yields CDR1 KGHSH and CDR2 LQKENI. The CDR3 sequence: CASSLGMEDTEAFF. The CDR3 DNA sequence: TGTGCCAGCTCACTCGGAATGGAGGACACTGAAGCTTTCTTT.

The CDR3 nucleotides read TGTGCCAGCTCACCTAGTAGGGCCCCGGCCTACAATGAGCAGTTCTTC. Translated: CASSPSRAPAYNEQFF. The chain combines TRBV18 with TRBJ2-1; D unclear. The V and J ends lost 3 bases and 2 bases respectively, with 14 bases between them. The CDR3 loop spans 16 amino acids. Germline CDR1 reads KGHSH; CDR2 reads LQKENI.

The chain employs TRBV19 and TRBJ2-3; D possibly corresponds to TRBD2 (5 bases). The CDR3 is 11 residues long. Germline CDR1 reads LNHDA; CDR2 reads SQIVND (reference sequence). V lost 11 bases, J lost 6 bases, and 12 bases lay in between. The CDR3 reads CASMRADTQYF. The CDR3 DNA sequence: TGTGCCTCGATGCGGGCGGATACGCAGTATTTT.

This clonotype was recorded a few times. The gene calls are TRBV29-1 and TRBJ2-3; D call uncertain. CDR1 is SQVTM and CDR2 is ANQGSEA in the germline V gene. V shed 4 bases and J shed 0 bases, with 11 bases lying between them. The CDR3 length is 14 residues. The CDR3 sequence: CSVAGLGSTDTQYF. CDR3 DNA sequence: TGCAGCGTTGCGGGTCTGGGAAGCACAGATACGCAGTATTTT.

This clonotype was detected ten times or more. J is TRBJ2-5 and V is TRBV5-1, with 8 bases identical to TRBD2. Losses at the gene ends were 0 bases for V and 4 bases for J; bases not matched to a gene: 5. The CDR3 is 15 residues long. Germline CDR1 SGHRS, CDR2 YFSETQ. The CDR3 here is CASSLAPGLGETQYF. In nucleotides, the CDR3 is TGCGCCAGCAGCTTGGCACCGGGACTAGGAGAGACCCAGTACTTC.

This clonotype has at least ten counts. The V call is TRBV13, the J call TRBJ2-7, with D possibly matching TRBD2 (6 bases). This CDR3 is 16 amino acids long. Germline lookup yields CDR1 PRHDT and CDR2 FYEKMQ (reference sequence). V lost 8 bases, J lost 3 bases, and 23 bases lay in between. In DNA form, the CDR3 reads TGTGCCAGCCGGGACTCAGGGTCGCGGGCCTTCTACGAGCAGTACTTC. Amino acid sequence: CASRDSGSRAFYEQYF.

This clonotype has a count of ten or more. At one boundary the junction diverges from the germline segment, which might be a read error. The V gene is TRBV6-1, the J gene TRBJ1-6; D perhaps matches TRBD1 (6 bases). The CDR3 spans 15 residues. Germline V gene lookup returns CDR1 MNHNS and CDR2 SASEGT. The CDR3, as DNA: TGTGCCAGCAGGGGACTGGGACATCCAAATTCACCCCTCCATTTT. This gives the protein CASRGLGHPNSPLHF.

In this sample, this clonotype turned up many times. V gene TRBV5-6 combines with J gene TRBJ2-7, with 8 bases fitting TRBD2. The CDR3 contains 15 residues. V dropped 4 bases and J dropped 5; count of bases not matched to a gene: 11. Germline V gives CDR1 SGHDT, CDR2 YYEEEE. The CDR3 spells CASSPGGGALHEQYF. In DNA form, the CDR3 reads TGTGCCAGCAGCCCCGGGGGGGGGGCGCTCCACGAGCAGTACTTC.

At least ten counts were recorded for this clonotype. The chain recombines TRBV4-2 with TRBJ1-2; TRBD1 is a possible D gene (5 bases). Germline CDR1 LGHNA, CDR2 YNFKEQ. Between the trimmed V and J ends, which lost 3 bases and 5 bases, there was a span of 16 bases. This CDR3 is 15 amino acids long. Here the CDR3 DNA reads TGTGCCAGCAGCCAGAGGGTCGGTGGGGGATATGGCTACACCTTC. Translated, it gives CASSQRVGGGYGYTF.

The genes are TRBV12-3 or TRBV12-4 and TRBJ2-4, with 8 positions matching TRBD1. The CDR3 spans 15 residues. Losses at the gene ends were 0 bases for V and 7 bases for J; bases not matched to a gene: 5. CDR3 in DNA: TGTGCCAGCAGTTTAGCCCGGACAGGGAGGAACATTCAGTACTTC. Protein sequence: CASSLARTGRNIQYF.

This clonotype was counted many times. The V and J genes are TRBV10-1 and TRBJ1-6; D is undetermined. The CDR3 has 13 residues. Deletions cut 0 bases from V and 10 bases from J, with 7 bases between. Germline CDR1 WNHNN, CDR2 SYGVQD (reference sequence). The DNA of the CDR3 is TGCGCCAGCAGTGAGTCTGTAGGGTCACCCCTCCACTTT. This gives the protein CASSESVGSPLHF.

This clonotype occurred many times. The CDR3: CASAGTLTYEQYF. The CDR3 bases are TGCGCCAGCGCCGGGACATTGACCTACGAGCAGTACTTC. V gene TRBV5-1 combines with J gene TRBJ2-7, with D perhaps matching TRBD1 (6 bases). This CDR3 has 13 amino acids. Germline V gene lookup returns CDR1 SGHRS and CDR2 YFSETQ. Trimming took 7 bases from V and 2 from J, leaving 13 bases between them.